This TCR beta chain was identified in a study of T cell responses to AZD1222 COVID-19 vaccine. Turning to the study itself: Timing groups of about 4 and about 12 weeks for second doses were pooled. Notes on the study in general: Only 5 to 7 individuals given AZD1222 were seropositive at baseline.

About this clone: What it binds is unknown.

The length of the CDR3 is 14 residues. With V trimmed by 4 bases and J by 4 bases, 4 bases remained unmatched. The germline CDR1 and CDR2 sequences are SGHDN and FVKESK. Sequencing used immunoSEQ multiplex PCR; TCRdb keeps in-frame clones, though not all of them. The profile shows over 150,000 clones, 75% to 95% of them singletons. This sequence was found in an adult in good health. The rearrangement uses TRBV14 and TRBJ2-4; 7 bases align to TRBD2. Sequenced material: peripheral blood, taken on day 0 of AZD1222 vaccination. CDR3 amino acids: CASSPWGGKNIQYF. CDR3 nucleotides: TGTGCCAGCAGCCCCTGGGGGGGGAAAAACATTCAGTACTTC. Supplemented by reference TRBV14 and TRBJ2-4, the full variable domain reads EAGVTQFPSHSVIEKGQTVTLRCDPISGHDNLYWYRRVMGKEIKFLLHFVKESKQDESGMPNNRFLAERTGGTYSTLKVQPAELEDSGVYFCASSPWGGKNIQYFGAGTRLSVL.